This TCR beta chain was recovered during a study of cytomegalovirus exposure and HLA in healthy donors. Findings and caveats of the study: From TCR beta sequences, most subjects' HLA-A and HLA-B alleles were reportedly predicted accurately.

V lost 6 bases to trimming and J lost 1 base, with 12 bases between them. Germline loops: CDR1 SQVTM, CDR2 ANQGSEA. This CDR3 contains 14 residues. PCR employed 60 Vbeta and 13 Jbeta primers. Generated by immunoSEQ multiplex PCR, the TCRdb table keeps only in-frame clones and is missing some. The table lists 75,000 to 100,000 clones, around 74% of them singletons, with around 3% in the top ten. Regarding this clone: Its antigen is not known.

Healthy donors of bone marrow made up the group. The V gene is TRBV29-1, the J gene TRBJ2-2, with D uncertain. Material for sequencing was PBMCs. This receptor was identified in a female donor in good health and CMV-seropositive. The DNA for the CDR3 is TGCAGCGTCCGGAAGTCAGGGAACACCGGGGAGCTGTTTTTT. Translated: CSVRKSGNTGELFF.